This T cell receptor (beta chain) stems from a study of T-cell reconstitution after alpha-beta-depleted transplantation in children. Overall study findings and caveats: High day-60 TCRbeta diversity in some patients came from surviving recipient T cells and thymic progenitors. T cells produced anew were the main source of T-cell counts and diversity one year after transplant. Several hundred graft clones that had expanded were reportedly the source of alpha-beta T cells about two months after transplant.

The authors prepared the TCRbeta library with unique molecular identifiers. MiXCR, applied by TCRdb to the PCR reads, yields one record per CDR3 protein. The sample contains 200,000 or so distinct CDR3 sequences, under 8.5% of which appear only once. The ends were cut back, 1 base at V and 5 bases at J, with 10 bases in the middle. This CDR3 has 14 amino acids. Germline values: CDR1 KGHDR, CDR2 SFDVKD. This clonotype came up a few times. The antigen remains undetermined. The TCR sequence derives from a male patient under 10 years old who had a stem cell transplant for acute myeloid leukemia, so the T cells may come from the graft donor. The material sequenced was PBMCs, mostly from graft donor cells, taken 360 days after TCRalphabeta/CD19-depleted stem cell transplant. The chain is built from TRBV24-1 and TRBJ2-5; D unresolved. Written as DNA, the CDR3 is TGTGCCACCAGTGATTTTCCTAGAAGCGAGACCCAGTACTTC. Translating it yields CATSDFPRSETQYF.